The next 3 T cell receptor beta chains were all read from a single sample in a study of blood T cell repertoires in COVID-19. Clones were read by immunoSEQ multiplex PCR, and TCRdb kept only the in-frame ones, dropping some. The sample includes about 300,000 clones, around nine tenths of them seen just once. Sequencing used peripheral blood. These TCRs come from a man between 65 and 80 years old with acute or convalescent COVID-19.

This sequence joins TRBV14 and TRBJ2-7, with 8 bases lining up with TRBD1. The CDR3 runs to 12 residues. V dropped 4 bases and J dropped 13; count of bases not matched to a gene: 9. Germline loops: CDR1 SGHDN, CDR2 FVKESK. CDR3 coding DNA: TGTGCCAGCAGCCGCGGACAGGGAAAGGGTTACTTC. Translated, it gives CASSRGQGKGYF.

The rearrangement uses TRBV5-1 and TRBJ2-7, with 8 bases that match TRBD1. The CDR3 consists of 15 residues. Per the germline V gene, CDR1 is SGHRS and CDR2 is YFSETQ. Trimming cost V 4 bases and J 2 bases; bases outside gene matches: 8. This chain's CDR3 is CASSPAGTGAYEQYF. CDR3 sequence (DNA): TGCGCCAGCAGCCCCGCCGGGACAGGAGCCTACGAGCAGTACTTC.

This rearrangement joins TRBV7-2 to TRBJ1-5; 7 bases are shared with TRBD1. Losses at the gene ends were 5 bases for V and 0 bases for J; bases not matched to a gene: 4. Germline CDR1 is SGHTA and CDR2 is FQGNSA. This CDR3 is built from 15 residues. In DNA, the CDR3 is TGTGCCAGCAGCCCAGGGGGGAATAGCAATCAGCCCCAGCATTTT. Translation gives CASSPGGNSNQPQHF. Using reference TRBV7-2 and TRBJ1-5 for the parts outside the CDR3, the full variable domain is GAGVSQSPSNKVTEKGKDVELRCDPISGHTALYWYRQSLGQGLEFLIYFQGNSAPDKSGLPSDRFSAERTGGSVSTLTIQRTQQEDSAVYLCASSPGGNSNQPQHFGDGTRLSIL.